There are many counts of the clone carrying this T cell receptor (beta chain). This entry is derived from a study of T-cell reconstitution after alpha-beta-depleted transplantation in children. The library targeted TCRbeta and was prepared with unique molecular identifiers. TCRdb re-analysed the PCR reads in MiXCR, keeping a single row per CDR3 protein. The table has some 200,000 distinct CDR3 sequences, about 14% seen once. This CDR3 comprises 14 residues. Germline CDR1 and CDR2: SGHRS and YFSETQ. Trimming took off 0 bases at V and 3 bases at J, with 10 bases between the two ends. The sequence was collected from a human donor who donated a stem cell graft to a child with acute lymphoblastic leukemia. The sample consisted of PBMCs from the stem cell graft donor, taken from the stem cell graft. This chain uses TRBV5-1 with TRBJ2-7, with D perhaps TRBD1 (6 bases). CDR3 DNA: TGCGCCAGCAGCTTGGCGACAGGTCACTACGAGCAGTACTTC. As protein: CASSLATGHYEQYF.